The text below deals with one TCR beta chain. This sample was taken from a study of cytomegalovirus exposure and HLA in healthy donors. The PCR made use of 60 Vbeta and 13 Jbeta primers. Measured with immunoSEQ multiplex PCR; TCRdb has only the in-frame clones, and not every one. In total, the table holds some 52,000 clones. The CDR3 sequence is 16 residues long. With 3 bases clipped from V and 5 bases from J, the junction kept 7 bases outside the gene matches. From germline, CDR1 is SGHDT and CDR2 YYEEEE. This rearrangement joins TRBV5-6 to TRBJ2-2; 10 nucleotides line up with TRBD1. The clonotype was recovered from a woman aged 60-75 years in good health and CMV-seropositive. Sequenced input: PBMCs. In nucleotides, the CDR3 is TGTGCCAGCAGCTCCGGGGGACAGGGGTTAACCGGGGAGCTGTTTTTT. This codes for CASSSGGQGLTGELFF.